Listed below are T cell receptor beta chains from one sample, sequenced in a study of a mutant IDH1 vaccine in newly diagnosed glioma. Profiled with immunoSEQ multiplex PCR; TCRdb holds only in-frame clones, not every one. The profile covers around 44,000 clones, with around 85% appearing a single time and roughly 6.8% taken by the ten largest. The antigens these receptors bind are not known. The sample was PBMCs, taken from a glioma patient whose treatment included an IDH1 peptide vaccine. The receptors come from a man in his forties with glioma. The CDR3 runs from the conserved cysteine through the conserved F or W. Clone size, where shown, is once, few, many, or a class for clones that have expanded.

V gene | clone size | CDR3 protein
TRBV11-2 | many | CASSLYGTSGYEQYF
TRBV7-8 | NA | CASSLLSGGGASSYNEQFF
TRBV30 | few | CAWMDTGNEKLFF
TRBV7-7 | once | CASSTQGTGELFF
TRBV5-6 | NA | CASSLGGDQPQHF
TRBV27 | NA | CASSFDGPLDTQYF
TRBV5-6 | NA | CASSTEQGRIYNEQFF
TRBV6-5 | once | CASRLHLTAGELFF
TRBV6-5 | NA | CATSLDRGGEKLFF
TRBV19 | NA | CASSNRGHPIANYGYTF
TRBV13 | NA | CASSLDGGRLLYF
TRBV5-1 | NA | CASSLERNEKLFF
TRBV2 | NA | CASSVPQGSRPQHF
TRBV6-1 | NA | CASSTSHGYTF
TRBV10-2 | NA | CASCVAGGLSPGELFF
TRBV29-1 | few | CSGQEGGNYGYTF
TRBV7-2 | NA | CASSPRVARDQPQHF
TRBV6-6 | NA | CASSTGTGSQTQYF
TRBV14 | NA | CASSQSRGSPLHF
TRBV6-5 | NA | CASSYFLSRNSPLHF
TRBV9 | NA | CASSALAGGAGDTQYF
TRBV5-6 | NA | CASSLYDSSSYNSPLHF
TRBV7-2 | NA | CASSLTRTSGGAWYF
TRBV7-2 | NA | CASSSRTETSEQYF
TRBV10-3 | NA | CARLGTSFLGSYEQYF
TRBV5-4 | NA | CASSLKFGPGPTDTQYF
TRBV19 | few | CASRFTGTGGRNTIYF
TRBV4-2 | once | CASSSRLAGGTGELFF
TRBV5-1 | NA | CASSPGYGSGNTIYF
TRBV9 | NA | CASSPIGGSLETQYF
TRBV30 | NA | CAWSAGHGGNTIYF
TRBV11-2 | NA | CASSLDLAGGTDTQYF
TRBV29-1 | NA | CSARGLAGWSEQFF
TRBV7-9 | NA | CASSEIGSNTEAFF
TRBV11-3 | NA | CASSPGTKDTQYF
TRBV5-4 | NA | CASSLVGQVYEQYF
TRBV5-4 | NA | CASSLVGSYEQYF
TRBV6-1 | few | CASSEVETAGYTF
TRBV23-1 | NA | CASSQSAGWVDQPQHF
TRBV7-8 | NA | CASSLVAGGLGEQYF
TRBV19 | NA | CASRALKTNEKLFF
TRBV7-9 | few | CASSPQQISGNTIYF
TRBV6-5 | NA | CASRIVKGVGGELFF
TRBV5-1 | NA | CASSLGARTDLNEQFF
TRBV25-1 | NA | CASSDLERNTEAFF
TRBV19 | NA | CASSLRDRGYNEQFF
TRBV7-9 | few | CASSSGQGVYSPLHF
TRBV5-6 | NA | CASSLDRGTYGYTF
TRBV2 | NA | CASSEALAGGFYEQYF
TRBV14 | NA | CASSQVLEGDAYGYTF
TRBV7-9 | NA | CASSTWTEPKGDEQYF
TRBV6-5 | NA | CASSHHPDRVEPMTF
TRBV15 | once | CATSQGRLNQPQHF
TRBV30 | NA | CACGPGSGNEKLFF
TRBV6-1 | NA | CASSDRTATNEKLFF
TRBV5-1 | few | CASESMDTQYF
TRBV2 | NA | CASPTSGLAGSDCQETQYF
TRBV4-1 | NA | CASSQIRGGETQYF
TRBV7-6 | NA | CASSLTTVGSSPLHF